The rows below give T cell receptor beta chains drawn from one sample of a study of T cells in localized non-small cell lung cancer. Libraries were prepared by immunoSEQ multiplex PCR; TCRdb keeps only in-frame clonotypes and omits some of them. This sample yields roughly 35,000 clones, of which less than 95% are seen a single time; 12% belongs to the top ten. The input for sequencing was peripheral blood mononuclear cells, taken before any cancer treatment. All receptors derive from a female donor at least 60 years old with stage II lung adenocarcinoma. Each CDR3 is given with its conserved first and last residue. Fields, in order: J gene, clone size, D gene, V gene, CDR3 DNA, CDR3 protein. A D gene is named only where the DNA matches it firmly. Only part of the rows carry a size: once, few, many, or a class if the clone is expanded.

j_gene: TRBJ1-1; abundance: .; d_gene: .; v_gene: TRBV19; CDR3nt: TGTGCCAGTAGTCTCGCCTTTGGTTTGGCAGGGAACACTGAAGCTTTCTTT; CDR3aa: CASSLAFGLAGNTEAFF
j_gene: TRBJ1-1; abundance: .; d_gene: .; v_gene: TRBV30; CDR3nt: TGTGCCTGGGATATCGGGGCAGGGGCCTACACTGAAGCTTTCTTT; CDR3aa: CAWDIGAGAYTEAFF
j_gene: TRBJ2-2; abundance: .; d_gene: .; v_gene: TRBV5-4; CDR3nt: TGTGCCAGCAGCTTACCGACGGACACCGGGGAGCTGTTTTTT; CDR3aa: CASSLPTDTGELFF
j_gene: TRBJ1-5; abundance: .; d_gene: .; v_gene: TRBV28; CDR3nt: TGTGCCAGCACGTCGGGGGACTGGGGACAGCCCCAGCATTTT; CDR3aa: CASTSGDWGQPQHF
j_gene: TRBJ2-7; abundance: .; d_gene: TRBD1; v_gene: TRBV27; CDR3nt: TGTGCCACTACAGGGGGCTCCTACGAGCAGTACTTC; CDR3aa: CATTGGSYEQYF
j_gene: TRBJ1-4; abundance: .; d_gene: .; v_gene: TRBV2; CDR3nt: TGTGCCAGTGACCGTTCAACTAATGAAAAACTGTTTTTT; CDR3aa: CASDRSTNEKLFF
j_gene: TRBJ2-4; abundance: .; d_gene: .; v_gene: TRBV30; CDR3nt: TGTGCCTGGAGCGCAAGTCCACTGGGGAACATTCAGTACTTC; CDR3aa: CAWSASPLGNIQYF
j_gene: TRBJ1-5; abundance: .; d_gene: .; v_gene: TRBV7-9; CDR3nt: TGTGCCAGCAGCCTACCCCGACGGCCCCAGCATTTT; CDR3aa: CASSLPRRPQHF
j_gene: TRBJ1-1; abundance: .; d_gene: .; v_gene: TRBV7-3; CDR3nt: TGTGCCAGCAAGGGAGAGGCCACTGAAGCTTTCTTT; CDR3aa: CASKGEATEAFF
j_gene: TRBJ2-2; abundance: .; d_gene: TRBD1; v_gene: TRBV9; CDR3nt: TGTGCCAGCAGCGGACAGGGGGAGGGCGGGGAGCTGTTTTTT; CDR3aa: CASSGQGEGGELFF
j_gene: TRBJ2-7; abundance: .; d_gene: TRBD1; v_gene: TRBV5-5; CDR3nt: TGTGCCAGCAGCTCCGGGACAGGGGTGGCCTACGAGCAGTACTTC; CDR3aa: CASSSGTGVAYEQYF
j_gene: TRBJ2-5; abundance: .; d_gene: TRBD1; v_gene: TRBV10-2; CDR3nt: TGCGCCAGCAGTGAGTCGGTAGGACAGGGTGGTCTACAGACCCAGTACTTC; CDR3aa: CASSESVGQGGLQTQYF
j_gene: TRBJ1-2; abundance: .; d_gene: .; v_gene: TRBV25-1; CDR3nt: TGTGCCAGCAGTGATTCTAACAGCTATGGCTACACCTTC; CDR3aa: CASSDSNSYGYTF
j_gene: TRBJ2-1; abundance: .; d_gene: .; v_gene: TRBV11-2; CDR3nt: TGTGCCAGCAGCTTAGAAGGGGCAGGGGGGAATGAGCAGTTCTTC; CDR3aa: CASSLEGAGGNEQFF
j_gene: TRBJ1-1; abundance: .; d_gene: .; v_gene: TRBV30; CDR3nt: TGTGCCTGGAGGGCCGGGAACAGCCTAACATCGAACACTGAAGCTTTCTTT; CDR3aa: CAWRAGNSLTSNTEAFF
j_gene: TRBJ2-3; abundance: .; d_gene: .; v_gene: TRBV5-1; CDR3nt: TGCGCCAGCAGCTCAACCGACGTAGATACGCAGTATTTT; CDR3aa: CASSSTDVDTQYF
j_gene: TRBJ2-1; abundance: .; d_gene: TRBD2; v_gene: TRBV6-4; CDR3nt: TGTGCCAGCAGTCGACTCCCGACTAGCGGGAGCCGCGGGACGAATGAGCAGTTCTTC; CDR3aa: CASSRLPTSGSRGTNEQFF
j_gene: TRBJ1-1; abundance: once; d_gene: .; v_gene: TRBV19; CDR3nt: TGTGCCAGTAGTCCTGTGGGACCCAGGAACACTGAAGCTTTCTTT; CDR3aa: CASSPVGPRNTEAFF
j_gene: TRBJ1-4; abundance: .; d_gene: .; v_gene: TRBV6-5; CDR3nt: TGTGCCAGCAGTGACGACAGGGAAAAACTGTTTTTT; CDR3aa: CASSDDREKLFF
j_gene: TRBJ2-7; abundance: .; d_gene: .; v_gene: TRBV7-9; CDR3nt: TGTGCCAGCAGCTTAGGCACCACCTACGAGCAGTACTTC; CDR3aa: CASSLGTTYEQYF
j_gene: TRBJ2-7; abundance: medium-sized; d_gene: .; v_gene: TRBV5-1; CDR3nt: TGCGCCAGCAGCTTGGAATGGTCGCCGACCGCCTACGAGCAGTACTTC; CDR3aa: CASSLEWSPTAYEQYF
j_gene: TRBJ2-7; abundance: .; d_gene: .; v_gene: TRBV18; CDR3nt: TGTGCCAGCTCACCAGGACAGGCTTTAGGGGGGGAGCAGTACTTC; CDR3aa: CASSPGQALGGEQYF